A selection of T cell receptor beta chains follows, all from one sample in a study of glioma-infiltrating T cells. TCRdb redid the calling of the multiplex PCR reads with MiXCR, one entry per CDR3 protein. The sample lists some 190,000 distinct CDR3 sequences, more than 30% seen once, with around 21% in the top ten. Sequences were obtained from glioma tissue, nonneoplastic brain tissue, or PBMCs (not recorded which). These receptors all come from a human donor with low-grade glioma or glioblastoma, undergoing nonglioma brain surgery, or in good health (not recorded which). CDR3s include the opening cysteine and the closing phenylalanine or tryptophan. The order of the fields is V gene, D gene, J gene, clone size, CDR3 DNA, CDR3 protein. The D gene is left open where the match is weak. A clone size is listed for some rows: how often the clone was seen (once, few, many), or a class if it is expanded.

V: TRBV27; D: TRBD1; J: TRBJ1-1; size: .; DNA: TGTGCCAGCAGTTTCGGACAGGGAGGGGCAGGCATCGTCGCTGAAGCTTTCTTT; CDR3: CASSFGQGGAGIVAEAFF
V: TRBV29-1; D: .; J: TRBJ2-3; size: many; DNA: TGCAGCGTTGAAGATCGCAGAAAACCTCCCACAGATACGCAGTATTTT; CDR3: CSVEDRRKPPTDTQYF
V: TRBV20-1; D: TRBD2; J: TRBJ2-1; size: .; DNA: TGCAGTGCTAGAGGGCTAGCGGCTACGACCCGAAGCTCCTATGAGCAGTTCTTC; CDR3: CSARGLAATTRSSYEQFF
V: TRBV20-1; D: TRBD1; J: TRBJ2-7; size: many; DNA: TGCAGTGCTAGACCACGGAAACCGGGACAGGGGGAGGTCTACGAGCAGTACTTC; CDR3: CSARPRKPGQGEVYEQYF
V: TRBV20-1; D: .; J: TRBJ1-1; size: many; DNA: TGCAGTGCTGTCGACAGACTGAACACTGAAGCTTTCTTT; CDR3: CSAVDRLNTEAFF
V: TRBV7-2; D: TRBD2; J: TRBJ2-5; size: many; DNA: TGTGCCAGCAGCTTAGGACTAGCGGGAGGGCTGGAGACCCAGTACTTC; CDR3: CASSLGLAGGLETQYF
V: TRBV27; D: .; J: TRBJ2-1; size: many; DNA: TGTGCCAGCAGTTCCTCCCCCCAAAAGACCTACAATGAGCAGTTCTTC; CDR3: CASSSSPQKTYNEQFF
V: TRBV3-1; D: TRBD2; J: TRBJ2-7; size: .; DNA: TGTACCAGCAGCCAAGCTAGCGGGCTCTCCTACGAGCAGTACTTC; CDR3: CTSSQASGLSYEQYF
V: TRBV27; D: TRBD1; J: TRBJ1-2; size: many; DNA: TGTGCCAGCAGCCTCCTCCCAAAAGGACAGGGGAGTGGCTACACCTTC; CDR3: CASSLLPKGQGSGYTF
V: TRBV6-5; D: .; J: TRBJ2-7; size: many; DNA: TGTGCCAGCAGTTACTCTCTTCAACCCGTTTTCGGCGAGCAGTACTTC; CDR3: CASSYSLQPVFGEQYF
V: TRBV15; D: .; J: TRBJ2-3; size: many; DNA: TGTGCCACCAGCGGATTACTAAGCACAGATACGCAGTATTTT; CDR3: CATSGLLSTDTQYF
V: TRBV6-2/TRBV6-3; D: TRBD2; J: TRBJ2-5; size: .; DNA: TGTGCCAGCAGTTACCTTCTAGGACTAGCGGGAGTTGCTACACCGACCCAGTACTTC; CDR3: CASSYLLGLAGVATPTQYF
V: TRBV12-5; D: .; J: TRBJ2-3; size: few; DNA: TGTGCTAGTGGTTTGGTAAGCGCTCCACGAGATACGCAGTATTTT; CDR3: CASGLVSAPRDTQYF
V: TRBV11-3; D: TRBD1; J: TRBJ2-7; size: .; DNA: TGTGCCAGCAGCCCAACGGGACAGAACCTAATGTTC; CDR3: CASSPTGQNLMF
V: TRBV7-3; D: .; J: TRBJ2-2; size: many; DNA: TGTGCCAGCACCCCTGCGGGAACCGGGGAGCTGTTTTTT; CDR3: CASTPAGTGELFF
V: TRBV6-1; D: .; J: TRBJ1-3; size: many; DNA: TGTGCCAGCAGATCGTCTGGAAACACCATATATTTT; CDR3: CASRSSGNTIYF
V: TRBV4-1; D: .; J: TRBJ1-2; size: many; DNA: TGCGCCAGCAGCCTTGACACCTATGGCTACACCTTC; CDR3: CASSLDTYGYTF
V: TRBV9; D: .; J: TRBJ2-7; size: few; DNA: TGTGCCAGCAGCGTAGGCCAAGGGTCCGAGCAGTACTTC; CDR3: CASSVGQGSEQYF
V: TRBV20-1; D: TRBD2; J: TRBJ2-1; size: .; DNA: TGCAGTGCTAGGCCTAGCGGGAGCTCCTACAATGAGCAGTTCTTC; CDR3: CSARPSGSSYNEQFF
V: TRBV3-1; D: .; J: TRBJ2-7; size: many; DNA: TGTGCCAGCAGCCAAGATGGGGAGCAGTACTTC; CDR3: CASSQDGEQYF
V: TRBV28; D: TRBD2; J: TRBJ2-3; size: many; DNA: TGTGCCAGCAGTCCTCTAACTAGCGAATACACAGATACGCAGTATTTT; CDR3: CASSPLTSEYTDTQYF
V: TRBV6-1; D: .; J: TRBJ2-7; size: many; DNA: TGTGCCAGCAGTGAAGCCCCCCAAAAGGACTTTTCCTACGAGCAGTACTTC; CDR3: CASSEAPQKDFSYEQYF
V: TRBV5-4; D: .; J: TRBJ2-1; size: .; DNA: TGTGCCAGCAGCTTGGCCGGGGCCGTTGAGCAGTTCTTC; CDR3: CASSLAGAVEQFF
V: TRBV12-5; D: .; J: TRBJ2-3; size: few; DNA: TGTGCTAGTGGTTTCGGTGGGAGCGCAGATACGCAGTATTTT; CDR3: CASGFGGSADTQYF
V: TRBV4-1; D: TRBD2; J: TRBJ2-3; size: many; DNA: TGCGCCAGCAGCCAAGATAGGAAAGCGGGAAGTACAGATACGCAGTATTTT; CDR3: CASSQDRKAGSTDTQYF
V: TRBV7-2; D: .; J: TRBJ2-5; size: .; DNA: TGTGCCAGCAGCTTACTCAGCCGCGAAGAGAACCAGTACTTC; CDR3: CASSLLSREENQYF
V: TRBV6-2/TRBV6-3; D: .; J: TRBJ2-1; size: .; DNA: TGTGCCAGCAGTTATAACCCGGGAGCCGGGGGAGATACGCAGTTCTTC; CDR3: CASSYNPGAGGDTQFF
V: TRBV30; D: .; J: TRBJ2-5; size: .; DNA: TGTGCCTGGAGTCTCTATCCGACCCAGTACTTC; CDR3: CAWSLYPTQYF
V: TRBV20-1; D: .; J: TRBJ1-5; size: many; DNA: TGCAGTCCCCGGACAGCTAATAGTGGCAATCAGCCCCAGCATTTT; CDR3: CSPRTANSGNQPQHF
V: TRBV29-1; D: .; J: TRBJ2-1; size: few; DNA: TGCAGCGTTGAGGGGACGTTGAATGAGCAGTTCTTC; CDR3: CSVEGTLNEQFF
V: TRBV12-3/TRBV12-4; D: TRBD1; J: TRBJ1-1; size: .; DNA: TGTGCCAGCAACCGCTGGACAGGGGCGGTCCCCATGAACACTGAAGCTTTCTTT; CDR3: CASNRWTGAVPMNTEAFF
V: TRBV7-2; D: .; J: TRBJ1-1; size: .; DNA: TGTGCCAGCAGCCCGGCCGGCAGAGTGAACACTGAAGCTTCCTTT; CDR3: CASSPAGRVNTEASF
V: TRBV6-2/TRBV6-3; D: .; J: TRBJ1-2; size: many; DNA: TGTGCCAGCAGTCCGCCCTCCCGACAGGATGGCTACACCTTC; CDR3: CASSPPSRQDGYTF
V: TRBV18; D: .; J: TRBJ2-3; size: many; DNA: TGTGCCAGCTCAACCAGGGTAACTACTGCAGATACGCAGTATTTT; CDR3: CASSTRVTTADTQYF
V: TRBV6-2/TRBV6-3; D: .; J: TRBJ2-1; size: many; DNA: TGTGCCAGCAGCACCACTCCGGTGGGCTACAATGAGCAGTTCTTC; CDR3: CASSTTPVGYNEQFF
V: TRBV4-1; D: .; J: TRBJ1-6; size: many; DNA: TGCGCCAGCAGCCAAGATGGGACACCCTATAATTCACCCCTCCACTTT; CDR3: CASSQDGTPYNSPLHF
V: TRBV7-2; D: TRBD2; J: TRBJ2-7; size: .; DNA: TGTGCCAGCAGCCCCCATAGCGGGAGGGCCTCGGGTTTTATTGGTTTTTACGAGCAGTACTTC; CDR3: CASSPHSGRASGFIGFYEQYF
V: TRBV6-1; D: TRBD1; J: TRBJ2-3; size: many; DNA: TGTGCCAGCAGGAGATCCTACAGGGGAGATACGCAGTATTTT; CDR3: CASRRSYRGDTQYF
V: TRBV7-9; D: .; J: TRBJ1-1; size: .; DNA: TGTGCCAGCAGCAATGGTTTTATGAACACTGAAGCTTTCTTT; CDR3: CASSNGFMNTEAFF
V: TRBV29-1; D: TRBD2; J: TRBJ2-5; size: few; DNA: TGCAGCGTTGAAGGACTAGCGGGCCCGTACCAAGAGACCCAGTACTTC; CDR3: CSVEGLAGPYQETQYF
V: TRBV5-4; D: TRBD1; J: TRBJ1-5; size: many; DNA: TGTGCCTTCACTAACCGGACAGGGCTAAATCAGCCCCAGCATTTT; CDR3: CAFTNRTGLNQPQHF
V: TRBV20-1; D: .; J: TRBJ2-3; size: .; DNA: TGCAGTGCTCCTTCGACAGTTGGCACAGATACGCAGTATTTT; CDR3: CSAPSTVGTDTQYF
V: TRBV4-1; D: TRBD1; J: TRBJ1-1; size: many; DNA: TGCGCCAGCAGCTTAGCATCCGGGACAGACATGAACACTGAAGCTTTCTTT; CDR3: CASSLASGTDMNTEAFF
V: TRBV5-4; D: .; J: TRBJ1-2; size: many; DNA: TGTGCCAGCAGCATTCGAGTGACAGACTATGGCTACACCTTC; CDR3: CASSIRVTDYGYTF
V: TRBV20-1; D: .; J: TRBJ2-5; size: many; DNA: TGCAGTGCTCGTCGGGACTTCCAAGAGACCCAGTACTTC; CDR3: CSARRDFQETQYF
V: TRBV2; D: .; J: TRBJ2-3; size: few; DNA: TGTGCCAGCAGTCCCCCCGTGGGGGTGCTGTATTTT; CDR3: CASSPPVGVLYF
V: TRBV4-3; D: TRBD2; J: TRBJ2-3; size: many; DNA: TGCGCCAGCAGCCAAGTCGGGACTAGCGGCGTCACAGATACGCAGTATTTT; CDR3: CASSQVGTSGVTDTQYF
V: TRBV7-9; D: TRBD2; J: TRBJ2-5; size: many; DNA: TGTGCCAGCAGCTTTGGACTAGCGGAAATACAAGAGACCCAGTACTTC; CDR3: CASSFGLAEIQETQYF
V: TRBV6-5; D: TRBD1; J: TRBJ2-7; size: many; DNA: TGTGCCAGCAGTTACTACACCGGACAGGTCTACGAGCAGTACTTC; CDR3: CASSYYTGQVYEQYF
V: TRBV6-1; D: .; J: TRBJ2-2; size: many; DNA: TGTGCCAGCACCGAACGCGACACCGGGGAGCTGTTTTTT; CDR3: CASTERDTGELFF
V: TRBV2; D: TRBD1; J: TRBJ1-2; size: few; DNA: TGTGCCAGCAGAGCCAGACCGGGACAGTTACGACACTCCCGTGGCTACACCTTC; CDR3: CASRARPGQLRHSRGYTF
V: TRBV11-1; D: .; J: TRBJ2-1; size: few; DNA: TGTGCCAGCAGTCCTAGTATGGCGGGGCTCCATGAGCAGTTCTTC; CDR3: CASSPSMAGLHEQFF
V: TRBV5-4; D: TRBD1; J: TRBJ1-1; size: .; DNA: TGTGCCAGCAGCTTGGCCGGGACAGGGGGCCGGTGGGCTTTCTTT; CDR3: CASSLAGTGGRWAFF
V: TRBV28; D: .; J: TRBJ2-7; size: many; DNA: TGTGCCAGCAGATCACCGGTATTGGGCGAGCAGTACTTC; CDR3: CASRSPVLGEQYF
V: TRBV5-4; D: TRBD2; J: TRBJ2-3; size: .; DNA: TGTGCCAGCAACGTTAGCCCCCAGCTAGCGGGTAACACAGATACGCAGTATTTT; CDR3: CASNVSPQLAGNTDTQYF
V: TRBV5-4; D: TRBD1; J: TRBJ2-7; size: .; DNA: TGTGCCAGCAGCCACAGGACAGGGGGCTACGAGCAGTACTTC; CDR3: CASSHRTGGYEQYF